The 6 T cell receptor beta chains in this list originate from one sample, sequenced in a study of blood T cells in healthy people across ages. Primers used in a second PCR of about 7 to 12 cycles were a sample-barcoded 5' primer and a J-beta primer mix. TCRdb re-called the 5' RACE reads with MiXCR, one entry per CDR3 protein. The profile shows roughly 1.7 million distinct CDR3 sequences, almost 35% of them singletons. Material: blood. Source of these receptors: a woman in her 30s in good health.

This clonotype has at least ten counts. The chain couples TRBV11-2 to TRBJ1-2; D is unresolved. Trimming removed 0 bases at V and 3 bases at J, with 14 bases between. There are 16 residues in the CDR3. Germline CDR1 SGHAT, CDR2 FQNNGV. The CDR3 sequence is CASSLDLVSSYYGYTF. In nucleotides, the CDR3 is TGTGCCAGCAGCTTAGATCTCGTCAGTTCCTACTATGGCTACACCTTC.

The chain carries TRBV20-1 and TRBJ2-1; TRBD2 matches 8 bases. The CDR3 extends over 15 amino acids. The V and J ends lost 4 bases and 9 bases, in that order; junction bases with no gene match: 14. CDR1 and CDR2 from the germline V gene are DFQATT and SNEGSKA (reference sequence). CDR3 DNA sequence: TGCAGTGCTATTACCGGGACTAGAGCTCTCGGTGAGCAGTTCTTC. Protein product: CSAITGTRALGEQFF.

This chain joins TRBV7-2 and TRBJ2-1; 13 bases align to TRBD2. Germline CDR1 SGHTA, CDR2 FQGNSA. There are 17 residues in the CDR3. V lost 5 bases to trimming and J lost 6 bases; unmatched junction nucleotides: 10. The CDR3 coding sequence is TGTGCCAGCAGCCTTAGCGGGACTAGCGGGACCATCAATGAGCAGTTCTTC. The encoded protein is CASSLSGTSGTINEQFF. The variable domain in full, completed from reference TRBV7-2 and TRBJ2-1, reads GAGVSQSPSNKVTEKGKDVELRCDPISGHTALYWYRQSLGQGLEFLIYFQGNSAPDKSGLPSDRFSAERTGGSVSTLTIQRTQQEDSAVYLCASSLSGTSGTINEQFFGPGTRLTVL.

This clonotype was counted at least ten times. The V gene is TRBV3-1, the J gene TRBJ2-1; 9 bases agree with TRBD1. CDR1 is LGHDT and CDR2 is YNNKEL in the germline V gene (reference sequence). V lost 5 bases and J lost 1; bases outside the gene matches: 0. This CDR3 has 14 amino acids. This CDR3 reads CASSGTGSYNEQFF. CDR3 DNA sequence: TGTGCCAGCAGCGGGACAGGGTCCTACAATGAGCAGTTCTTC.

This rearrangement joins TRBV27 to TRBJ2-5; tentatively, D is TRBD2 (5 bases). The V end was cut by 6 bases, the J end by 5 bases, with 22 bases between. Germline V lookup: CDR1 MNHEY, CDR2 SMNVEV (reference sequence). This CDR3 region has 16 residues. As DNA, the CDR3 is TGTGCCAGCAGCGTGAGGGCAGGACGGGGAGTGGAGACCCAGTACTTC. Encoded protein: CASSVRAGRGVETQYF.

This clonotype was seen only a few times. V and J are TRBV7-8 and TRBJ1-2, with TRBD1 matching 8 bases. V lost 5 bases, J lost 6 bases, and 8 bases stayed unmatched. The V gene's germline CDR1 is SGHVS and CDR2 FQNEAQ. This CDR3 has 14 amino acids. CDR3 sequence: CASSVTGGVDGYTF. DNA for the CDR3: TGTGCCAGCAGCGTTACAGGGGGAGTAGATGGCTACACCTTC.